This T cell receptor beta chain was captured in a study of cytomegalovirus exposure and HLA in healthy donors. Whole-study results and caveats: Sequence variants that were highly shared formed a cluster that was likely a sequencing artifact. Follow-up analysis seemed to connect common viral pathogens with several of the most significant clusters identified.

Vbeta (60) and Jbeta (13) primers were used in the PCR. Generated by immunoSEQ multiplex PCR, the TCRdb table keeps only in-frame clones and is missing some. This sample has 150,000 to 200,000 clones, with around four fifths found just once. In regard to this clone: Its antigen is currently unknown.

The J segment lost 0 bases and the V segment lost 1 base, leaving 3 bases of the junction unmatched. Germline values: CDR1 SNHLY, CDR2 FYNNEI. The CDR3 is made up of 16 amino acids. Healthy bone marrow donors made up the cohort. Donors had nominal health at sampling but likely had unrecorded immune exposures. The genes are TRBV2 and TRBJ1-3; TRBD1 matches 7 bases. The sequenced sample was PBMCs. The TCR originated in a female donor in good health and CMV-seronegative. Written as DNA, the CDR3 is TGTGCCAGCAGTGAAGGGGGACAGAACTCTGGAAACACCATATATTTT. It is translated as CASSEGGQNSGNTIYF.